This passage covers 9 T cell receptor beta chains from one sample sequenced in a study of shared clonotypes between healthy human individuals. Here immunoSEQ multiplex PCR was the method, and the copy in TCRdb shows in-frame clones only, minus some. The data contain hundreds of thousands of clones, 60% to 75% of them singletons. The sequencing sample was made of memory CD4+ T cells sorted from blood. Subset meaning: CD45RA-negative fraction. The origin of the receptors is a woman aged 25 to 45 in good health.

This clone was seen a handful of times. This rearrangement joins TRBV5-1 to TRBJ2-2; 7 bases fit TRBD2. Unmatched junction bases numbered 16, after V lost 7 bases and J lost 1 base. The CDR3 runs 18 residues. Germline-derived CDR1 and CDR2 are SGHRS and YFSETQ. The DNA for the CDR3 is TGCGCCAGCGACAAACAACCAACGGGACTAAAGAACACCGGGGAGCTGTTTTTT. It codes for CASDKQPTGLKNTGELFF. The full variable domain, rest sourced from reference TRBV5-1 and TRBJ2-2, is KAGVTQTPRYLIKTRGQQVTLSCSPISGHRSVSWYQQTPGQGLQFLFEYFSETQRNKGNFPGRFSGRQFSNSRSEMNVSTLELGDSALYLCASDKQPTGLKNTGELFFGEGSRLTVL.

The chain joins TRBV5-1 to TRBJ1-5, with a weak D call TRBD1 (5 bases). V lost 0 bases, J lost 1 base, and 8 bases lay in between. Germline V gives CDR1 SGHRS, CDR2 YFSETQ. The CDR3 has 15 residues. The CDR3 coding sequence is TGCGCCAGCAGCTTGGATAGGGACAGCAATCAGCCCCAGCATTTT. Translation gives CASSLDRDSNQPQHF.

The chain employs TRBV29-1 and TRBJ1-1; weak D call: TRBD1 (6 bases). CDR1 is SQVTM, CDR2 ANQGSEA, per germline. The CDR3 contains 14 residues. Deletions cut 2 bases from V and 2 bases from J, with 12 bases between. CDR3 in DNA: TGCAGCGTTGAAATGACAGGAGTTAACACTGAAGCTTTCTTT. Residues: CSVEMTGVNTEAFF.

The chain links TRBV12-5 to TRBJ2-1; 8 bases agree with TRBD2. Per germline, CDR1 LGHNT and CDR2 FRNRAP. The CDR3 has 19 amino acids. Trimming removed 5 bases from V and 0 bases from J; junction bases left unmatched: 15. The CDR3 sequence is CASGLGGLAGRSSYNEQFF. DNA for the CDR3: TGTGCTAGTGGTCTGGGGGGGTTAGCGGGAAGGAGCTCCTACAATGAGCAGTTCTTC.

This clone was picked up a small number of times. CDR3 bases: TGTGCCAGCAGCCAAGATGTACAGAAAGATAGCAATCAGCCCCAGCATTTT. This sequence encodes CASSQDVQKDSNQPQHF. The chain has TRBV4-2 and TRBJ1-5; D gene uncertain. The CDR3 is 17 residues long. V was trimmed by 0 bases and J by 0 bases, leaving 12 bases between them. Germline loops: CDR1 LGHNA, CDR2 YNFKEQ.

CDR3 DNA sequence: TGTGCCAGCAGCCGCGGACAGGGTGATGAGCAGTTCTTC. Its translation: CASSRGQGDEQFF. The V call is TRBV5-6, the J call TRBJ2-1; 8 bases are shared with TRBD1. Losses at the gene ends were 4 bases for V and 8 bases for J; bases not matched to a gene: 5. The CDR3 extends over 13 amino acids. Germline V gene sequence: CDR1 SGHDT, CDR2 YYEEEE.

In this sample, this clone turned up a few times. V usage is TRBV11-2 and J usage is TRBJ2-7; D call uncertain. The V gene lost 4 bases and the J gene lost 2 bases, with 12 bases spanning the gap. The CDR3 is made up of 14 amino acids. Per the germline V gene, CDR1 is SGHAT and CDR2 is FQNNGV. The CDR3 reads CASSSVQVAYEQYF. The DNA for the CDR3 is TGTGCCAGCAGCTCCGTGCAGGTGGCCTACGAGCAGTACTTC.

V and J are TRBV6-1 and TRBJ1-5; D is unclear. Germline values: CDR1 MNHNS, CDR2 SASEGT. The V end lost 6 bases, the J end lost 11 bases, and 11 bases lay between the germline ends. The CDR3 has 11 residues. In nucleotides, the CDR3 is TGTGCCAGCAGCCTATATTGGTCCCAGCATTTT. Translating gives CASSLYWSQHF.

The chain couples TRBV7-2 to TRBJ2-7; D is perhaps TRBD1 or TRBD2 (5 bases each). V gave up 3 bases and J gave up 3 bases, with 12 bases separating them. CDR1 SGHTA and CDR2 FQGNSA come from the germline V gene. The CDR3 has 14 amino acids. CDR3 region: CASSFGAGNYEQYF. Written as DNA, the CDR3 is TGTGCCAGCAGCTTTGGGGCGGGTAACTACGAGCAGTACTTC.